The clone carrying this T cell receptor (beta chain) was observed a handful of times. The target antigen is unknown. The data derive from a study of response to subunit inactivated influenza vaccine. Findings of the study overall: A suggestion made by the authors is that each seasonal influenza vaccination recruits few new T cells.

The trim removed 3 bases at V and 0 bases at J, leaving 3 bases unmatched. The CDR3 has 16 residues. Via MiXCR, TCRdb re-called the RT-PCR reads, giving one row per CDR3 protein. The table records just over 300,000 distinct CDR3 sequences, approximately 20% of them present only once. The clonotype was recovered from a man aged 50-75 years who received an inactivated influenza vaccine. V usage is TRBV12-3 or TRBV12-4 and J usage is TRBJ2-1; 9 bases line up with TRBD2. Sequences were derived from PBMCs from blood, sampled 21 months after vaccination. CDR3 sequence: CASSLGSGSSYNEQFF. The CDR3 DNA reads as TGTGCCAGCAGTTTGGGTAGCGGGAGCTCCTACAATGAGCAGTTCTTC.